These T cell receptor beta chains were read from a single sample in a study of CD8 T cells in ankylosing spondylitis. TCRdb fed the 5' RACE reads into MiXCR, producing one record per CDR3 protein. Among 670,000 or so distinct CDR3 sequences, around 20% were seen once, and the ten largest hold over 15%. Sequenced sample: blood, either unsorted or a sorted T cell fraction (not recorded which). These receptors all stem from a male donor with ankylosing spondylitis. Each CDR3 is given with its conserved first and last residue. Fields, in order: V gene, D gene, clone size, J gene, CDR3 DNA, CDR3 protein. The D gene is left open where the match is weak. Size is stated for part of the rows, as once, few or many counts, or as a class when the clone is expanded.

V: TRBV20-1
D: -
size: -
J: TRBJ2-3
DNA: TGCAGTGCGGGGACTTTTACGCGCCCAGATACGCAGTATTTT
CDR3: CSAGTFTRPDTQYF

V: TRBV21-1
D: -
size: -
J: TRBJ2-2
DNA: TGTGCCAGCAGCAAAGATGGGTTAATAGCGGGAGGGTCCAACACCGGGGAGCTGTTTTTT
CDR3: CASSKDGLIAGGSNTGELFF

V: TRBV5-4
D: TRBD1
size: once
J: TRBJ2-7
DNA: TGTGCCAGCAGTTCCTACCGGGGAGACAGGGAGAAAGAGCAGTACTTC
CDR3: CASSSYRGDREKEQYF

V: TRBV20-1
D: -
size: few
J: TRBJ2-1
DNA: TGCAGTGCTAGAGTTAGGGGACTCCGGACCAATGAGCAGTTCTTC
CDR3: CSARVRGLRTNEQFF

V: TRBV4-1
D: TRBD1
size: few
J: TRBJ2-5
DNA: TGCGCCAGCAGCGGGGGGACAGGGGGTATGGAGACCCAGTACTTC
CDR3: CASSGGTGGMETQYF

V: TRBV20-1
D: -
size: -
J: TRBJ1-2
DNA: TGCAGTGCTAGTGTGGGGAACTATGGCTACACCTTC
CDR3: CSASVGNYGYTF

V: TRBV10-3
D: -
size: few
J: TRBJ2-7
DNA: TGTGCCATCACTGATGGTTTGGCCTACGAGCAGTACTTC
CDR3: CAITDGLAYEQYF

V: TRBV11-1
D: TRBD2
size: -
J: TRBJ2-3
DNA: TGTGCCAGCAGCTTAATCCCGGGACTAGCGGGAGACGCAGATACGCAGTATTTT
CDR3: CASSLIPGLAGDADTQYF

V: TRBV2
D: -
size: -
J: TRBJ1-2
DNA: TGTGCCAGCAGGTTCCGGGGGAATAATGGCTACACCTTC
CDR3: CASRFRGNNGYTF

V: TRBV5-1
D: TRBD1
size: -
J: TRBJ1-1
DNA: TGCGCCAGCAGCTTGGGTGTGACAGGGTCTTACCACACTGAAGCTTTCTTT
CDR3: CASSLGVTGSYHTEAFF

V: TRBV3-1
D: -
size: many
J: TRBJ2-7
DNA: TGTGCCAGCAGCGGAACAGGGAAGGGCGAGCAGTACTTC
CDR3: CASSGTGKGEQYF

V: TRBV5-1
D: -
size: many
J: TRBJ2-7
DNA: TGCGCCAGCAGCTTAGGGCGGGGTTTCTACGAGCAGTACTTC
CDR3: CASSLGRGFYEQYF

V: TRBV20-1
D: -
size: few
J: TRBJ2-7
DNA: TGCAGTGCTACCCCGGGACGGGGGACCTACGAGCAGTACTTC
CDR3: CSATPGRGTYEQYF

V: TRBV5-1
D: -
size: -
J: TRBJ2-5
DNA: TGCGCCAGCAGGCTGGGTGTACGAGGAGAGACCCAGTACTTC
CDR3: CASRLGVRGETQYF

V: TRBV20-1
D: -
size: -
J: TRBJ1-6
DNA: TGCAGTGCTAGTAGGCAGAATGGTTCACCCCTCCACTTT
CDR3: CSASRQNGSPLHF

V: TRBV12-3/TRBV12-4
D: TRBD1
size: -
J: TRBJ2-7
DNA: TGTGCCAGCAGTTTGTTGGGACAGGGACACTCCTACGAGCAGTACTTC
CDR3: CASSLLGQGHSYEQYF